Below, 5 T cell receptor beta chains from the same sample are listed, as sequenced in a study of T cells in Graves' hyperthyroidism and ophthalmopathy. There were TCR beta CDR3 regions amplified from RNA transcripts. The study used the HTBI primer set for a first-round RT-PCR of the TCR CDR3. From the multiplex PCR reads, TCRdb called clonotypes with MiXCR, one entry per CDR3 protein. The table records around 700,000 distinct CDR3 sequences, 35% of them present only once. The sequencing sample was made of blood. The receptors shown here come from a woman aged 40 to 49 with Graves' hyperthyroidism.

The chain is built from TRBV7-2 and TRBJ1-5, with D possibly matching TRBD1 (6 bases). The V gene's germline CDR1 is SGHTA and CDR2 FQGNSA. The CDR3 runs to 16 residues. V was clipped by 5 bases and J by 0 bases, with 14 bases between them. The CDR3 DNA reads TGTGCCAGCAGCCAAGGGGGGCCGTATAGCAATCAGCCCCAGCATTTT. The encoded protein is CASSQGGPYSNQPQHF.

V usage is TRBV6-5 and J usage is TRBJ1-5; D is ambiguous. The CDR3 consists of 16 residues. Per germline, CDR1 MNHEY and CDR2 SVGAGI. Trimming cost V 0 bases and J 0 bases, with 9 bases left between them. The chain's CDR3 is CASSYSWTDSNQPQHF. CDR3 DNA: TGTGCCAGCAGTTACTCTTGGACGGATAGCAATCAGCCCCAGCATTTT.

The CDR3 DNA reads as TGTGCCAGCAGCTCCCCCAGGGTGGGAGAGAGAGAGACCCAGTACTTC. Amino acids: CASSSPRVGERETQYF. The V gene is TRBV7-9, the J gene TRBJ2-5; either TRBD1 or TRBD2 may fit D (5 bases each). V was clipped by 4 bases and J by 4 bases, with 19 bases between them. This CDR3 is 16 amino acids long. From germline, CDR1 is SEHNR and CDR2 FQNEAQ (reference sequence). Filled out from reference TRBV7-9 and TRBJ2-5, the complete variable domain reads DTGVSQNPRHKITKRGQNVTFRCDPISEHNRLYWYRQTLGQGPEFLTYFQNEAQLEKSRLLSDRFSAERPKGSFSTLEIQRTEQGDSAMYLCASSSPRVGERETQYFGPGTRLLVL.

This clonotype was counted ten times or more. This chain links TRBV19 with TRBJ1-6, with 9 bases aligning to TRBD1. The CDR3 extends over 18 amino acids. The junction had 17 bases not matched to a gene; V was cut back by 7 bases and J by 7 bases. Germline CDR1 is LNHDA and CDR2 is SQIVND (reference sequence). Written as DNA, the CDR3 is TGTGCCAGTACGGTCAAACCCCTCGGGACAGGGCGAAATTCACCCCTCCACTTT. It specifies CASTVKPLGTGRNSPLHF.

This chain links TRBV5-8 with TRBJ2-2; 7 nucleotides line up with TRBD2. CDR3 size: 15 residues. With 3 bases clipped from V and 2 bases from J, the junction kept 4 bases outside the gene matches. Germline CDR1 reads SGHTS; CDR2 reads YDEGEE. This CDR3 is CASSSGLPNTGELFF. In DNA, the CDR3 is TGTGCCAGCAGCTCGGGACTACCAAACACCGGGGAGCTGTTTTTT.